A single sample gave rise to the 19 T cell receptor beta chains below, sequenced in a study of OX40 agonist ivuxolimab in advanced cancers. Assay: immunoSEQ multiplex PCR; the TCRdb copy retains only in-frame clones and omits some. The data contain tens of thousands of clones, approximately 89% of them singletons. The sample in question was CD4+ or CD8+ T cells sorted from blood, obtained in a trial of the OX40 agonist ivuxolimab. The receptors derive from an adult with an advanced solid tumor such as melanoma, head and neck, liver or kidney cancer.

This chain joins TRBV5-6 and TRBJ1-5, with D perhaps TRBD1 (6 bases). CDR1 and CDR2 from the germline V gene are SGHDT and YYEEEE. The CDR3 is 16 residues long. Trimming left V 1 base short and J 8 bases short, with 19 bases between. CDR3 loop: CASSLFLQGPAEPQHF. CDR3 in DNA: TGTGCCAGCAGCTTGTTCCTACAGGGACCCGCGGAGCCCCAGCATTTT.

This chain uses TRBV5-4 with TRBJ2-2; D is perhaps TRBD2 (5 bases). Trimming took off 5 bases at V and 1 base at J, with 9 bases between the two ends. Looked up from germline, CDR1 is SGHNT and CDR2 is YYREEE (reference sequence). There are 14 residues in the CDR3. The CDR3 loop is CASRIEGNTGELFF. CDR3 coding DNA: TGTGCCAGCAGAATAGAGGGGAACACCGGGGAGCTGTTTTTT.

The chain combines TRBV6-5 with TRBJ2-7, with unresolved D. Germline CDR1 and CDR2: MNHEY and SVGAGI. Trimming took off 5 bases at V and 2 bases at J, with 7 bases between the two ends. This CDR3 has 12 amino acids. The CDR3 DNA follows: TGTGCCAGCAGTCCCCGACCCTACGAGCAGTACTTC. Its protein is CASSPRPYEQYF.

The gene calls are TRBV4-3 and TRBJ2-3; D gene uncertain. V was shortened by 3 bases and J by 4 bases, with 11 bases between the two germline ends. The germline V gene encodes CDR1 LGHNA and CDR2 YSLEER. This CDR3 is 14 amino acids long. This chain's CDR3 is CASSQGRFPDTQYF. The CDR3 DNA reads TGCGCCAGCAGCCAGGGAAGGTTCCCAGATACGCAGTATTTT.

This clone was counted between two and nine times. The chain employs TRBV10-3 and TRBJ1-5; D uncertain. V was trimmed by 10 bases and J by 5 bases, leaving 12 bases between them. Germline V gene sequence: CDR1 ENHRY, CDR2 SYGVKD. The CDR3 spans 12 residues. The CDR3 DNA is TGTGCCACGGGAGGGAGTCATCAGCCCCAGCATTTT. Translation: CATGGSHQPQHF.

The chain combines TRBV6-5 with TRBJ2-3; 10 bases are a match to TRBD2. Germline trimming cut 4 bases from V and 3 bases from J; bases unmatched to any gene: 7. This CDR3 is built from 16 residues. In germline, CDR1 is MNHEY, CDR2 SVGAGI. The DNA for the CDR3 is TGTGCCAGCAGTTCGCAGCGGGGGGGAAGGACAGATACGCAGTATTTT. Its protein is CASSSQRGGRTDTQYF.

In this sample, this clone turned up once. The V call is TRBV2, the J call TRBJ1-4; a weak D match, TRBD1 (5 bases). Germline CDR1 SNHLY, CDR2 FYNNEI. The CDR3 consists of 14 residues. V was trimmed by 6 bases and J by 6 bases, leaving 14 bases between them. CDR3 in DNA: TGTGCCAGCAGGCGAACTTTCAGGGATGAAAAACTGTTTTTT. Amino acids: CASRRTFRDEKLFF. Drawing the rest from reference TRBV2 and TRBJ1-4, the complete variable domain is EPEVTQTPSHQVTQMGQEVILRCVPISNHLYFYWYRQILGQKVEFLVSFYNNEISEKSEIFDDQFSVERPDGSNFTLKIRSTKLEDSAMYFCASRRTFRDEKLFFGSGTQLSVL.

The V and J genes are TRBV4-1 and TRBJ1-1; perhaps TRBD1 as D (5 bases). Trimming stripped 4 bases from V and 0 bases from J, with 15 bases between. This CDR3 has 16 amino acids. Germline CDR1 reads MGHRA; CDR2 reads YSYEKL. CDR3 sequence (DNA): TGCGCCAGCAGCCGAACCCCCCGGACATTGAACACTGAAGCTTTCTTT. Protein: CASSRTPRTLNTEAFF.

This chain uses TRBV19 with TRBJ2-2, with D uncertain. CDR3 length: 14 amino acids. Germline V gene lookup returns CDR1 LNHDA and CDR2 SQIVND (reference sequence). V was pared by 10 bases and J by 4 bases, with 16 bases between. Here the CDR3 reads CATQPGFFTGELFF. CDR3 bases: TGTGCCACCCAACCGGGCTTTTTCACCGGGGAGCTGTTTTTT.

As regards this clone: The junction departs from the called germline gene at one end, perhaps through a read error. The chain uses TRBV7-7 and TRBJ2-5; perhaps TRBD2 as D (6 bases). The CDR3 length is 14 residues. In germline, CDR1 is SSHAT, CDR2 FNYEAQ (reference sequence). CDR3 in amino acids: CASSLEGLEGTQYF. CDR3 DNA: TGTGCTAGCAGCTTAGAGGGTTTGGAGGGGACCCAGTACTTC.

This chain connects TRBV5-1 to TRBJ2-4, with D unresolved. Looked up from germline, CDR1 is SGHRS and CDR2 is YFSETQ. The CDR3 loop spans 16 amino acids. Trimming cost V 4 bases and J 8 bases, with 22 bases left between them. CDR3 loop: CASSPPRRERLDIQYF. CDR3 nucleotide sequence: TGCGCCAGCAGCCCCCCCCGGAGAGAGCGCCTAGACATTCAGTACTTC.

This chain links TRBV6-5 with TRBJ1-4; D gene ambiguous. Trimming pared 2 bases from V and 3 bases from J, leaving 10 bases between. The germline CDR1 and CDR2 sequences are MNHEY and SVGAGI. The CDR3 loop spans 15 amino acids. The CDR3, as DNA: TGTGCCAGCAGTTACGGGGTGGGGTCTAATGAAAAACTGTTTTTT. This gives the protein CASSYGVGSNEKLFF.

The V gene is TRBV6-6, the J gene TRBJ2-7; 7 bases are shared with TRBD1. Germline lookup yields CDR1 MNHNY and CDR2 SVGAGI (reference sequence). Unmatched junction bases numbered 11, after V lost 5 bases and J lost 1 base. CDR3 length: 16 residues. The CDR3 DNA reads TGTGCCAGCAGTATCTCGGCCGGGACAGCTTCCTACGAGCAGTACTTC. Amino acid sequence: CASSISAGTASYEQYF.

The rearrangement joins TRBV5-1 to TRBJ2-5, with TRBD1 matching over 7 bases. Germline V gene sequence: CDR1 SGHRS, CDR2 YFSETQ. V was clipped by 4 bases and J by 5 bases; unmatched bases: 14. The CDR3 is made up of 16 amino acids. As DNA, the CDR3 is TGCGCCAGCAGCCCCGGGGCAGGGGGAATCGGGGAGACCCAGTACTTC. Translation: CASSPGAGGIGETQYF.

This clone has only a few counts. The chain recombines TRBV5-1 with TRBJ2-3, with TRBD1 matching 9 bases. Trimming removed 2 bases from V and 3 bases from J; junction bases left unmatched: 7. The CDR3 is 16 residues long. Germline V lookup: CDR1 SGHRS, CDR2 YFSETQ. The CDR3 is CASSLFGQGNTDTQYF. The CDR3 DNA reads TGCGCCAGCAGCTTATTTGGACAGGGGAATACAGATACGCAGTATTTT. Filled out from reference TRBV5-1 and TRBJ2-3, the complete variable domain reads KAGVTQTPRYLIKTRGQQVTLSCSPISGHRSVSWYQQTPGQGLQFLFEYFSETQRNKGNFPGRFSGRQFSNSRSEMNVSTLELGDSALYLCASSLFGQGNTDTQYFGPGTRLTVL.

V and J are TRBV18 and TRBJ2-1, with D uncertain. V lost 2 bases and J 8 bases, leaving 13 bases between the germline ends. The CDR3 covers 14 residues. Germline V gene lookup returns CDR1 KGHSH and CDR2 LQKENI. The CDR3, as DNA: TGTGCCAGCTCACCAGGTACAAGTAGCTATGAGCAGTTCTTC. Translation gives CASSPGTSSYEQFF.

The V and J genes are TRBV9 and TRBJ1-1, with D possibly being TRBD1 (5 bases). Per the germline V gene, CDR1 is SGDLS and CDR2 is YYNGEE. The V gene lost 2 bases and the J gene lost 0 bases, with 17 bases spanning the gap. The CDR3 contains 17 residues. The CDR3 sequence is CASSVEGGGPMNTEAFF. The CDR3, as DNA: TGTGCCAGCAGCGTCGAGGGTGGGGGACCGATGAACACTGAAGCTTTCTTT. Supplemented by reference TRBV9 and TRBJ1-1, the full variable domain reads DSGVTQTPKHLITATGQRVTLRCSPRSGDLSVYWYQQSLDQGLQFLIQYYNGEERAKGNILERFSAQQFPDLHSELNLSSLELGDSALYFCASSVEGGGPMNTEAFFGQGTRLTVV.

V usage is TRBV2 and J usage is TRBJ2-7; D is unclear. The CDR3 contains 13 residues. The V end lost 3 bases, the J end lost 12 bases, and 18 bases lay between the germline ends. CDR1 is SNHLY and CDR2 is FYNNEI in the germline V gene. The CDR3 sequence is CASSDLSQIGGYF. The CDR3 region has the DNA TGTGCCAGCAGTGACCTCTCACAGATCGGTGGGTACTTC.

The chain employs TRBV19 and TRBJ2-1; 8 bases match TRBD2. The CDR3 loop spans 16 amino acids. Germline V gene data show CDR1 as LNHDA and CDR2 as SQIVND (reference sequence). Germline trimming cut 7 bases from V and 0 bases from J; bases unmatched to any gene: 8. CDR3 sequence reads: CASKRGGPSSYNEQFF. The DNA of the CDR3 is TGTGCCAGTAAACGGGGGGGACCTAGCTCCTACAATGAGCAGTTCTTC. Variable domain in full (rest from reference TRBV19 and TRBJ2-1): DGGITQSPKYLFRKEGQNVTLSCEQNLNHDAMYWYRQDPGQGLRLIYYSQIVNDFQKGDIAEGYSVSREKKESFPLTVTSAQKNPTAFYLCASKRGGPSSYNEQFFGPGTRLTVL.